Below, 16 T cell receptor beta chains from the same sample are listed, as sequenced in a study of T cells in Graves' hyperthyroidism and ophthalmopathy. What was amplified from RNA transcripts were TCR beta CDR3 regions. A first-round RT-PCR of the TCR CDR3 used the HTBI primer set. Using its own MiXCR run on the multiplex PCR reads, TCRdb lists one record per CDR3 protein. This sample carries 500,000 to 600,000 distinct CDR3 sequences, approximately 48% of them seen once, and the ten largest clones take approximately 44%. The sequenced sample was peripheral blood or thyroid tissue (not recorded which). These receptor sequences come from an adult woman with Graves' disease, either hyperthyroidism or ophthalmopathy (not recorded which).

V is TRBV9 and J is TRBJ2-5, with 9 bases that match TRBD2. The CDR3 is made up of 17 amino acids. CDR1 and CDR2 from the germline V gene are SGDLS and YYNGEE. J was trimmed by 4 bases and V by 0 bases; bases with no gene match: 10. The CDR3 protein is CASSVASGRGGGETQYF. The CDR3 nucleotides read TGTGCCAGCAGCGTAGCGTCGGGGCGGGGGGGTGGAGAGACCCAGTACTTC.

The chain couples TRBV15 to TRBJ1-2; perhaps TRBD1 as D (5 bases). Deletions cut 1 base from V and 8 bases from J, with 11 bases between. CDR3 size: 13 residues. CDR1 and CDR2 (germline): LNHNV, YYDKDF (reference sequence). This chain's CDR3 is CATSRVGARGYTF. CDR3 bases: TGTGCCACCAGCAGAGTTGGGGCGCGGGGCTACACCTTC.

The table lists this clonotype with a few counts. The chain couples TRBV30 to TRBJ1-5; D is undetermined. CDR3 size: 13 residues. In germline, CDR1 is GTSNPN, CDR2 SVGIG (reference sequence). V lost 2 bases to trimming and J lost 3 bases, with 8 bases between them. CDR3 amino acids: CAWSLSLNQPQHF. For the CDR3, the DNA is TGTGCCTGGAGTCTATCGCTCAATCAGCCCCAGCATTTT.

As DNA, the CDR3 is TGTGCCAGCAGCTCGACGATGACAGCCCAAGCTTTCTTT. Protein sequence: CASSSTMTAQAFF. The V call is TRBV7-3, the J call TRBJ1-1; perhaps TRBD1 as D (5 bases). The V end lost 4 bases, the J end lost 9 bases, and 15 bases lay between the germline ends. Germline V gene sequence: CDR1 SGHTA, CDR2 FQGTGA. The CDR3 covers 13 residues.

The chain combines TRBV9 with TRBJ1-1; TRBD1 might be the D (5 bases). The CDR3 runs 15 residues. V lost 3 bases, J lost 7 bases, and 19 bases lay in between. Per the germline V gene, CDR1 is SGDLS and CDR2 is YYNGEE. The CDR3 sequence is CASSANPTRALEAFF. DNA for the CDR3: TGTGCCAGCAGCGCCAACCCCACCAGGGCCCTTGAAGCTTTCTTT.

This clonotype has just a few counts. The chain has TRBV20-1 and TRBJ1-1; D perhaps matches TRBD1 (6 bases). Trimming took 0 bases from V and 6 from J, leaving 8 bases between them. CDR3 length equals 12 residues. Per the germline V gene, CDR1 is DFQATT and CDR2 is SNEGSKA (reference sequence). The CDR3 region has the DNA TGCAGTGCTAGAGAAGGGGGGGCTGAAGCTTTCTTT. Protein sequence: CSAREGGAEAFF.

The sample holds a few counts of this clonotype. This chain uses TRBV6-1 with TRBJ1-2, with 8 bases fitting TRBD1. The CDR3 extends over 15 amino acids. Germline V CDR1 and CDR2: MNHNS, SASEGT. DNA of the CDR3: TGTGCTATCGGGGGGGGACAGGCTTTTTTCTATGGCTACACCTTC. This gives the protein CAIGGGQAFFYGYTF.

This clonotype was picked up a small number of times. This rearrangement joins TRBV20-1 to TRBJ1-2; D might be TRBD1 (5 bases). The germline V and J ends were trimmed by 0 bases and 3 bases, with 8 bases remaining between them. Germline V gene data show CDR1 as DFQATT and CDR2 as SNEGSKA (reference sequence). CDR3 length: 13 residues. The DNA for the CDR3 is TGCAGTGCTAGAGACGGGGCTGACTATGGCTACACCTTC. Translating it yields CSARDGADYGYTF.

This sequence joins TRBV7-2 and TRBJ2-5; D remains unclear. The CDR3 totals 14 residues. V was trimmed by 2 bases and J by 1 base, leaving 8 bases between them. From germline, CDR1 is SGHTA and CDR2 FQGNSA. CDR3 sequence (DNA): TGTGCCAGCAGCTTATGGCCGTCCCAAGAGACCCAGTACTTC. This encodes CASSLWPSQETQYF.

This clonotype showed up just a few times. The chain is built from TRBV2 and TRBJ1-1; no clear D. Germline CDR1 SNHLY, CDR2 FYNNEI. V was trimmed by 1 base and J by 1 base, leaving 10 bases between them. There are 15 residues in the CDR3. CDR3 region: CASSEEAAENTEAFF. The CDR3 nucleotides are TGTGCCAGCAGTGAAGAGGCGGCGGAGAACACTGAAGCTTTCTTT.

This clonotype was counted many times. The genes are TRBV20-1 and TRBJ1-1; no clear D gene. The CDR3 has 12 residues. In germline, CDR1 is DFQATT, CDR2 SNEGSKA (reference sequence). Trimming took 6 bases from V and 6 from J, leaving 14 bases between them. CDR3 region: CSAAWSVAEAFF. In DNA form, the CDR3 reads TGCAGTGCCGCATGGTCGGTCGCTGAAGCTTTCTTT.

V is TRBV3-1 and J is TRBJ1-1; unclear D gene. This CDR3 region has 14 residues. Deletions cut 5 bases from V and 6 bases from J, with 16 bases between. The germline V gene encodes CDR1 LGHDT and CDR2 YNNKEL (reference sequence). The CDR3 reads CASSSGYLGAEAFF. CDR3 DNA: TGTGCCAGCAGCTCCGGATATCTCGGGGCTGAAGCTTTCTTT.

This sequence joins TRBV7-9 and TRBJ2-5; no clear D gene. The V gene lost 6 bases and the J gene lost 0 bases, with 5 bases spanning the gap. Per germline, CDR1 SEHNR and CDR2 FQNEAQ (reference sequence). This CDR3 has 12 amino acids. The CDR3 here is CASSSYQETQYF. The CDR3 DNA sequence: TGTGCCAGCAGTTCCTACCAAGAGACCCAGTACTTC.

This clonotype was picked up many times. The V call is TRBV4-3, the J call TRBJ1-1; D is unclear. The V gene's germline CDR1 is LGHNA and CDR2 YSLEER. V gave up 0 bases and J gave up 4 bases, with 9 bases separating them. The length of the CDR3 is 14 residues. In DNA, the CDR3 is TGCGCCAGCAGCCAAGACGGCGTGAGCACTGAAGCTTTCTTT. It is translated as CASSQDGVSTEAFF.

The chain employs TRBV9 and TRBJ2-5; D not resolved. The germline CDR1 and CDR2 sequences are SGDLS and YYNGEE. The V and J ends lost 0 bases and 2 bases respectively, with 11 bases between them. This CDR3 region has 15 residues. CDR3 coding DNA: TGTGCCAGCAGCGTAGCAGGAGCGTATCAAGAGACCCAGTACTTC. Amino acid sequence: CASSVAGAYQETQYF. The full variable domain, with the rest looked up from reference TRBV9 and TRBJ2-5, is DSGVTQTPKHLITATGQRVTLRCSPRSGDLSVYWYQQSLDQGLQFLIQYYNGEERAKGNILERFSAQQFPDLHSELNLSSLELGDSALYFCASSVAGAYQETQYFGPGTRLLVL.

This chain uses TRBV7-9 with TRBJ1-4, with 8 bases lining up with TRBD1. The CDR3 totals 16 residues. The ends lost 6 bases at V and 7 bases at J; junction bases unmatched: 13. Germline CDR1 and CDR2: SEHNR and FQNEAQ (reference sequence). This CDR3 is CASSFVGSGGPEKLFF. The CDR3 bases are TGTGCCAGCAGTTTCGTAGGGTCAGGGGGCCCTGAAAAACTGTTTTTT.